This section outlines one TCR beta chain sequence together with its context. Its specificity is unknown. The data derive from a study of T cell responses to AZD1222 COVID-19 vaccine. General study results and limits: Clonal diversity may have been underestimated, and the donors were mostly white British, with more females than males. Spike-wide coverage was observed for vaccine-associated CD4 TCRs, with dominant responses at 160-218 and 743-854. Breadth and depth of Spike-specific TCRs rose after two AZD1222 doses.

Assay: immunoSEQ multiplex PCR; the TCRdb copy retains only in-frame clones and omits some. Of more than 85,000 clones in the sample, about 88% are singletons; the top ten hold 12% to 15%. This CDR3 region has 14 residues. Trimming removed 4 bases from V and 1 base from J, with 11 bases in between. Germline values: CDR1 LGHDT, CDR2 YNNKEL (reference sequence). The V and J genes are TRBV3-1 (or the pseudogene TRBV3-2) and TRBJ2-7; D might be TRBD2 (6 bases). This specimen consisted of peripheral blood, obtained 28 days after the second AZD1222 dose. The receptor comes from an adult who received the AZD1222 COVID-19 vaccine. The CDR3, as DNA: TGTGCCAGCAGCCCCGGACTACAATCCTACGAGCAGTACTTC. Its protein is CASSPGLQSYEQYF.